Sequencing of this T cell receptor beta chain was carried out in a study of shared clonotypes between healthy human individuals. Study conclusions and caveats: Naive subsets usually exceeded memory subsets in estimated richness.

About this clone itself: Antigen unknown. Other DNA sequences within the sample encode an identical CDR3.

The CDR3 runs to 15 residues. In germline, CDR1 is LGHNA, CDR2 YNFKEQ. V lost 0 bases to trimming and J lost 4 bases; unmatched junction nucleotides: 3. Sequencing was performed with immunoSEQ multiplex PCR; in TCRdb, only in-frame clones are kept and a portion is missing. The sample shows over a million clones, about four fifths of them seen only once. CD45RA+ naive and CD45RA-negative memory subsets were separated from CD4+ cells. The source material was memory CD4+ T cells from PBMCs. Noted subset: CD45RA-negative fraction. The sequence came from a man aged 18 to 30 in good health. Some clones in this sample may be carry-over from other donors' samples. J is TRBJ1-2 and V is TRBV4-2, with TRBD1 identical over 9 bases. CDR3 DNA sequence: TGTGCCAGCAGCCAAGATTTACAGGGGGCCTATGGCTACACCTTC. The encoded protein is CASSQDLQGAYGYTF.